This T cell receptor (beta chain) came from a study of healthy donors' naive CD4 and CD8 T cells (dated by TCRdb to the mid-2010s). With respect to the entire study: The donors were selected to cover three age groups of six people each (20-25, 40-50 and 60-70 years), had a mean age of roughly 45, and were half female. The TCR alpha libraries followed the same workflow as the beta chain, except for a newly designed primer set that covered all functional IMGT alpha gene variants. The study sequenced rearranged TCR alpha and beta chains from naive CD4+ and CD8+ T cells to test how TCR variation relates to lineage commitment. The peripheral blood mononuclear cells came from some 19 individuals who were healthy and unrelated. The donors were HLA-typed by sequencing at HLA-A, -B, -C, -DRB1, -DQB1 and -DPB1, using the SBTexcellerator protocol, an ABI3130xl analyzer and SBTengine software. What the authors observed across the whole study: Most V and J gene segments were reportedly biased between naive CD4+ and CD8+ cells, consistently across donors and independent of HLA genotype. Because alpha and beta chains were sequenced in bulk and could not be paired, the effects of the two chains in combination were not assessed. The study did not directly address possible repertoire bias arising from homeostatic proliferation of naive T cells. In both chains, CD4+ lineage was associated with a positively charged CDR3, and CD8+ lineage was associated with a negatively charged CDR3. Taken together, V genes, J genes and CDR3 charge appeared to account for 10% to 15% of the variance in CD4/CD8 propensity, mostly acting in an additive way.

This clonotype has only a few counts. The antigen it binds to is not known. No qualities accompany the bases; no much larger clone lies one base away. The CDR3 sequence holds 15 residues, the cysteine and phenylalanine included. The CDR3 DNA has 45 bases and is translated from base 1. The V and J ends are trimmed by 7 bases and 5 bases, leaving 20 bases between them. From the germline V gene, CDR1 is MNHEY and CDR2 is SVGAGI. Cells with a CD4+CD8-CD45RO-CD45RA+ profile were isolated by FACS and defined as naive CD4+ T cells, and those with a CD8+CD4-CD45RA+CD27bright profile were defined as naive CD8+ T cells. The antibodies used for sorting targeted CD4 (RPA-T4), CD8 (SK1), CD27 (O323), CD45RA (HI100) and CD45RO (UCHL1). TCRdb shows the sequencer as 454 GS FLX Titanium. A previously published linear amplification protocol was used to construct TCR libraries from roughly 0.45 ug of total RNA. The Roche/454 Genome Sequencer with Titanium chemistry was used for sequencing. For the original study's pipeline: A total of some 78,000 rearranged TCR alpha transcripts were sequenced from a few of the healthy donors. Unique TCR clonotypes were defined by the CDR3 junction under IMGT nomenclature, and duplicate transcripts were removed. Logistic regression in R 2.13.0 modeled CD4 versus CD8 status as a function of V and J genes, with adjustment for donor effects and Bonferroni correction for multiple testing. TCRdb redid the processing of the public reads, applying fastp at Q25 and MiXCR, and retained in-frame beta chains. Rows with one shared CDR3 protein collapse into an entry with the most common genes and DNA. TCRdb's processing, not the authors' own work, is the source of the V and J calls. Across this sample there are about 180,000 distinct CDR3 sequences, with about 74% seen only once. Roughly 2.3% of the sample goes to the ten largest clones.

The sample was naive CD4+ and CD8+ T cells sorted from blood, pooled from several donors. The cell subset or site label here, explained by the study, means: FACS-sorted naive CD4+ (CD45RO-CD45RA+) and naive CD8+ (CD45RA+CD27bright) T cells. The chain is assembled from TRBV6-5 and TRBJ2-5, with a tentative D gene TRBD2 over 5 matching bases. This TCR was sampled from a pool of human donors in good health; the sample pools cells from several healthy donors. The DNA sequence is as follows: TGTGCCAGCACCCGACTCGGGCTAGCAGCGGAGACCCAGTACTTC. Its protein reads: CASTRLGLAAETQYF.